This T cell receptor beta chain was retrieved from a study of T cells in localized non-small cell lung cancer. TCRdb's copy holds only in-frame clones and misses some; the assay was immunoSEQ multiplex PCR. The table lists over 10,000 clones, 86% of them singletons. This clone was picked up a small number of times. The CDR3 is made up of 14 amino acids. The ends were cut back, 7 bases at V and 3 bases at J, with 15 bases in the middle. Looked up from germline, CDR1 is SEHNR and CDR2 is FQNEAQ (reference sequence). This material consisted of peripheral blood, taken before any cancer treatment. The rearrangement joins TRBV7-9 to TRBJ1-1; the D is unclear. This clonotype was sampled from a male donor older than 55 with stage III lung adenocarcinoma. CDR3 protein: CASTGQRGHTEAFF. The CDR3 DNA reads TGTGCCAGCACGGGTCAGCGAGGGCACACTGAAGCTTTCTTT.